Ten or more counts support the clone carrying this TCR beta chain. Its antigen remains unidentified. The data were obtained in a study of post-analysis software for immune sequencing data. Study observations and caveats: Five or six TRBV segments, TRBV5-6, TRBV5-1 and TRBV20-1 among them, were found more frequent in patients than controls. Those with multiple sclerosis, the patient group, showed significantly lower normalized Chao1 diversity than controls.

The germline V gene has CDR1 MNHEY and CDR2 SVGAGI. This CDR3 is 14 amino acids long. V was clipped by 6 bases and J by 4 bases; unmatched bases: 3. Unique molecular identifiers had been added to the TCR beta cDNA libraries. TCRdb re-analysed the PCR reads in MiXCR, keeping a single row per CDR3 protein. The sample has roughly 400,000 distinct CDR3 sequences, approximately 42% seen once. The chain uses TRBV6-5 and TRBJ2-7; 13 nucleotides agree with TRBD2. Sequenced: blood. The source is a girl aged 2 to 10 with multiple sclerosis. CDR3 DNA: TGTGCCAGCAGACCACTAGCGGGAGGGTACGAGCAGTACTTC. Translating gives CASRPLAGGYEQYF.